The 32 T cell receptor beta chains below all came from one sample that was sequenced in a study of shared clonotypes between healthy human individuals. Repertoires were generated with immunoSEQ multiplex PCR, while TCRdb's copy carries only in-frame clones and drops some. The top ten clones hold roughly 0.14% of a sample with 2,500,000 or so clones, around nine tenths of them seen once. Sequenced input: naive CD4+ T cells sorted from blood. The subset was: CD45RA+ positively selected. Source of these receptors: a man younger than 35 in good health.

V and J are TRBV7-3 and TRBJ2-3; D not resolved. CDR3 length: 13 residues. Per germline, CDR1 SGHTA and CDR2 FQGTGA. V shed 5 bases and J shed 2 bases, with 8 bases lying between them. Written as DNA, the CDR3 is TGTGCCAGCAGCGGAGATTACACAGATACGCAGTATTTT. This encodes CASSGDYTDTQYF. The full variable domain, with the rest looked up from reference TRBV7-3 and TRBJ2-3, is GAGVSQTPSNKVTEKGKYVELRCDPISGHTALYWYRQSLGQGPEFLIYFQGTGAADDSGLPNDRFFAVRPEGSVSTLKIQRTERGDSAVYLCASSGDYTDTQYFGPGTRLTVL.

The chain joins TRBV2 to TRBJ1-2; D not resolved. Germline V gives CDR1 SNHLY, CDR2 FYNNEI. The CDR3 has 16 residues. Trimming pared 7 bases from V and 1 base from J, leaving 19 bases between. This CDR3 reads CASTRAGGVLNYGYTF. The CDR3 DNA reads TGTGCCAGCACTCGGGCAGGCGGGGTTCTTAACTATGGCTACACCTTC.

The rearrangement uses TRBV7-9 and TRBJ1-1; 9 nucleotides line up with TRBD1. Germline CDR1 reads SEHNR; CDR2 reads FQNEAQ (reference sequence). The CDR3 totals 13 residues. J was trimmed by 7 bases and V by 4 bases; bases with no gene match: 4. This CDR3 is CASSYGGQGEAFF. CDR3 in DNA: TGTGCCAGCAGCTACGGGGGACAGGGTGAAGCTTTCTTT.

V gene TRBV9 combines with J gene TRBJ2-2; D unresolved. Germline assignment: CDR1 SGDLS and CDR2 YYNGEE. CDR3 length equals 14 residues. Trimming left V 0 bases short and J 6 bases short, with 9 bases between. CDR3 bases: TGTGCCAGCAGCGTAGTCCCGGCCGCCGGGGAGCTGTTTTTT. Translation gives CASSVVPAAGELFF.

J is TRBJ1-6 and V is TRBV19; 7 bases are shared with TRBD1. The ends lost 4 bases at V and 10 bases at J; junction bases unmatched: 7. This CDR3 comprises 14 residues. CDR1 and CDR2 (germline): LNHDA, SQIVND (reference sequence). The CDR3 here is CASSTGQSTSPLHF. In DNA, the CDR3 is TGTGCCAGTAGTACGGGACAGAGCACCTCACCCCTCCACTTT.

The rearrangement joins TRBV11-2 to TRBJ2-7; TRBD2 matches 9 bases. V was clipped by 0 bases and J by 9 bases; unmatched bases: 6. The V gene's germline CDR1 is SGHAT and CDR2 FQNNGV. The length of the CDR3 is 14 residues. Here the CDR3 DNA reads TGTGCCAGCAGCTTAGACAGCGGGAGGTGGTGGCAGTACTTC. Translated, it gives CASSLDSGRWWQYF.

The V call is TRBV5-6, the J call TRBJ2-5, with a weak D call TRBD1 (5 bases). The J call is uncertain, as TRBJ2-7 better fits the DNA end. The CDR3 is made up of 15 amino acids. Germline loops: CDR1 SGHDT, CDR2 YYEEEE. CDR3 sequence: CASSLAGAPSYEQYF. The CDR3 DNA follows: TGTGCCAGCAGCTTGGCTGGGGCCCCTTCCTACGAGCAGTACTTC.

A remark on this clone: The sample contains more than one DNA sequence encoding this CDR3. This sequence joins TRBV29-1 and TRBJ2-1; D gene uncertain. Germline lookup yields CDR1 SQVTM and CDR2 ANQGSEA. The CDR3 loop spans 11 amino acids. V was clipped by 2 bases and J by 6 bases, with 5 bases between them. The CDR3 DNA reads TGCAGCGTTGAATCGCGCAATGAGCAGTTCTTC. It codes for CSVESRNEQFF.

The chain employs TRBV6-5 and TRBJ2-5, with 8 bases aligning to TRBD1. Germline CDR1 reads MNHEY; CDR2 reads SVGAGI. The CDR3 loop spans 13 amino acids. J gave up 2 bases and V 6 bases, and 2 bases lay outside the gene matches. The CDR3 sequence: CASRGTGQETQYF. DNA of the CDR3: TGTGCCAGCAGGGGGACAGGTCAAGAGACCCAGTACTTC.

The rearrangement links TRBV5-4 to TRBJ1-6; maybe TRBD1 (6 bases). Germline V lookup: CDR1 SGHNT, CDR2 YYREEE (reference sequence). This CDR3 spans 14 amino acids. Trimming took off 5 bases at V and 6 bases at J, with 12 bases between the two ends. Here the CDR3 reads CASSLGHLNSPLHF. The CDR3 DNA reads TGTGCCAGCAGTCTGGGACACCTTAATTCACCCCTCCACTTT.

The gene calls are TRBV9 and TRBJ2-3, with unresolved D. In germline, CDR1 is SGDLS, CDR2 YYNGEE. This CDR3 contains 16 residues. Trimming left V 0 bases short and J 4 bases short, with 15 bases between. For the CDR3, the DNA is TGTGCCAGCAGCGTAGATAGCTCCGGTGGTGCAGATACGCAGTATTTT. Translation gives CASSVDSSGGADTQYF.

With regard to this clone: This same CDR3 is encoded by further DNA sequences in the sample. The V gene is TRBV7-9, the J gene TRBJ2-1; no clear D gene. The V and J ends lost 5 bases and 0 bases respectively, with 8 bases between them. Germline lookup yields CDR1 SEHNR and CDR2 FQNEAQ (reference sequence). The CDR3 is 14 residues long. CDR3 sequence (DNA): TGTGCCAGCAGCCCCTTGAGCTCCTACAATGAGCAGTTCTTC. It codes for CASSPLSSYNEQFF.

In the case of this clone: At the DNA level, this CDR3 is encoded by other sequences in the same sample as well. This chain joins TRBV5-1 and TRBJ1-4; D gene ambiguous. The germline CDR1 and CDR2 sequences are SGHRS and YFSETQ. Trimming cost V 0 bases and J 5 bases, with 8 bases left between them. This CDR3 comprises 14 residues. The CDR3 protein is CASSLAAGNEKLFF. CDR3 sequence (DNA): TGCGCCAGCAGCTTGGCCGCGGGGAATGAAAAACTGTTTTTT.

The rearrangement uses TRBV19 and TRBJ2-7; unclear D gene. This CDR3 contains 12 residues. From germline, CDR1 is LNHDA and CDR2 SQIVND (reference sequence). The V gene lost 6 bases and the J gene lost 3 bases, with 9 bases spanning the gap. CDR3 coding DNA: TGTGCCAGTAGCGCATCGGACTACGAGCAGTACTTC. It translates to CASSASDYEQYF.

The chain uses TRBV10-3 and TRBJ2-5; either TRBD1 or TRBD2 may fit D (5 bases each). Trimming left V 4 bases short and J 5 bases short, with 11 bases between. The CDR3 is made up of 13 amino acids. The germline V gene encodes CDR1 ENHRY and CDR2 SYGVKD. CDR3: CAISVSGSETQYF. In DNA form, the CDR3 reads TGTGCCATCAGTGTTTCAGGGAGTGAGACCCAGTACTTC.

The gene calls are TRBV28 and TRBJ1-2; D possibly corresponds to TRBD1 (6 bases). This CDR3 has 16 amino acids. Germline V lookup: CDR1 MDHEN, CDR2 SYDVKM. V was pared by 4 bases and J by 1 base, with 16 bases between. The CDR3 sequence is CASSSGGLDSNYGYTF. The CDR3 DNA is TGTGCCAGCAGTTCTGGCGGGTTGGACAGTAACTATGGCTACACCTTC.

The rearrangement joins TRBV7-9 to TRBJ1-2, with D possibly TRBD1 on 5 matching bases. From germline, CDR1 is SEHNR and CDR2 FQNEAQ (reference sequence). V gave up 1 base and J gave up 4 bases, with 13 bases separating them. This CDR3 region has 15 residues. CDR3 DNA sequence: TGTGCCAGCAGCTTAGGGGGTGACAGAACCTATGGCTACACCTTC. Its protein is CASSLGGDRTYGYTF. Using reference TRBV7-9 and TRBJ1-2 for the parts outside the CDR3, the full variable domain is DTGVSQNPRHKITKRGQNVTFRCDPISEHNRLYWYRQTLGQGPEFLTYFQNEAQLEKSRLLSDRFSAERPKGSFSTLEIQRTEQGDSAMYLCASSLGGDRTYGYTFGSGTRLTVV.

The V gene is TRBV6-1, the J gene TRBJ1-1, with TRBD1 as a possible D gene (6 bases). V dropped 2 bases and J dropped 0 bases, with 13 bases sitting between them. In germline, CDR1 is MNHNS, CDR2 SASEGT. CDR3 length equals 16 residues. The CDR3 sequence is CASSEQPTGLNTEAFF. In DNA, the CDR3 is TGTGCCAGCAGTGAACAGCCGACAGGCCTGAACACTGAAGCTTTCTTT.

The rearrangement links TRBV6-5 to TRBJ2-7, with unresolved D. Germline CDR1 reads MNHEY; CDR2 reads SVGAGI. The CDR3 length is 14 residues. V lost 6 bases and J 1 base, leaving 13 bases between the germline ends. CDR3 in amino acids: CASRITVVSYEQYF. The CDR3 nucleotides read TGTGCCAGCAGGATAACGGTGGTTTCCTACGAGCAGTACTTC.

This clone was seen a handful of times. The chain employs TRBV27 and TRBJ1-1, with D unclear. Germline lookup yields CDR1 MNHEY and CDR2 SMNVEV (reference sequence). The CDR3 is 13 residues long. V lost 7 bases, J lost 0 bases, and 9 bases lay in between. The CDR3 DNA follows: TGTGCCAGCACCCACGGGATGAACACTGAAGCTTTCTTT. This codes for CASTHGMNTEAFF.

This rearrangement joins TRBV7-2 to TRBJ1-1, with no clear D. The CDR3 has 16 amino acids. The V gene's germline CDR1 is SGHTA and CDR2 FQGNSA. V was pared by 5 bases and J by 1 base, with 17 bases between. This CDR3 reads CASSLGSSSGNTEAFF. CDR3 nucleotide sequence: TGTGCCAGCAGCCTCGGGTCATCTAGTGGGAACACTGAAGCTTTCTTT.

This sequence joins TRBV4-3 and TRBJ2-6; 12 nucleotides align to TRBD2. Germline lookup yields CDR1 LGHNA and CDR2 YSLEER. CDR3 size: 18 residues. The junction had 5 bases not matched to a gene; V was cut back by 5 bases and J by 0 bases. Here the CDR3 DNA reads TGCGCCAGCAGCTGGCGGACTAGCGGGGACTCTGGGGCCAACGTCCTGACTTTC. It encodes CASSWRTSGDSGANVLTF.

This sequence joins TRBV11-2 and TRBJ2-7; D not resolved. Per the germline V gene, CDR1 is SGHAT and CDR2 is FQNNGV. The ends were cut back, 4 bases at V and 0 bases at J, with 16 bases in the middle. The CDR3 consists of 16 residues. The CDR3 spells CASSSIRMGSSYEQYF. DNA for the CDR3: TGTGCCAGCAGCTCGATTAGGATGGGAAGCTCCTACGAGCAGTACTTC.

This chain joins TRBV9 and TRBJ1-6; D perhaps matches TRBD1 (5 bases). In germline, CDR1 is SGDLS, CDR2 YYNGEE. The V gene lost 4 bases and the J gene lost 7 bases, with 15 bases spanning the gap. The CDR3 contains 15 residues. This CDR3 reads CASSRGTEENSPLHF. DNA for the CDR3: TGTGCCAGCAGCCGGGGGACGGAGGAAAATTCACCCCTCCACTTT. Supplemented by reference TRBV9 and TRBJ1-6, the full variable domain reads DSGVTQTPKHLITATGQRVTLRCSPRSGDLSVYWYQQSLDQGLQFLIQYYNGEERAKGNILERFSAQQFPDLHSELNLSSLELGDSALYFCASSRGTEENSPLHFGNGTRLTVT.

The chain combines TRBV9 with TRBJ2-1; 9 bases align to TRBD2. Germline lookup yields CDR1 SGDLS and CDR2 YYNGEE. The V segment lost 0 bases and the J segment 1 base; nucleotides outside the gene matches: 2. CDR3 length equals 16 residues. DNA of the CDR3: TGTGCCAGCAGCGTAGCAAGCGGGGGGTCCTACAATGAGCAGTTCTTC. Its translation is CASSVASGGSYNEQFF.

The chain combines TRBV19 with TRBJ2-2, with D possibly being TRBD2 (5 bases). The germline V gene has CDR1 LNHDA and CDR2 SQIVND (reference sequence). The CDR3 covers 16 residues. Trimming shortened V by 5 bases and J by 4 bases, and 17 bases separated the two germline ends. The CDR3 DNA is TGTGCCAGTAGTCGGGGTACAGCCATAGTCACCGGGGAGCTGTTTTTT. Amino acids: CASSRGTAIVTGELFF. Full variable domain (outside the CDR3, taken from reference TRBV19 and TRBJ2-2): DGGITQSPKYLFRKEGQNVTLSCEQNLNHDAMYWYRQDPGQGLRLIYYSQIVNDFQKGDIAEGYSVSREKKESFPLTVTSAQKNPTAFYLCASSRGTAIVTGELFFGEGSRLTVL.

The chain couples TRBV5-1 to TRBJ1-3; D is undetermined. V was pared by 7 bases and J by 4 bases, with 12 bases between. Germline V gene lookup returns CDR1 SGHRS and CDR2 YFSETQ. CDR3 length: 13 residues. The CDR3 region is CASRRVLGNTIYF. The DNA of the CDR3 is TGCGCCAGCCGACGGGTGTTAGGAAACACCATATATTTT. The variable domain in full, completed from reference TRBV5-1 and TRBJ1-3, reads KAGVTQTPRYLIKTRGQQVTLSCSPISGHRSVSWYQQTPGQGLQFLFEYFSETQRNKGNFPGRFSGRQFSNSRSEMNVSTLELGDSALYLCASRRVLGNTIYFGEGSWLTVV.

This chain connects TRBV7-9 to TRBJ1-5; weak D call: TRBD1 (6 bases). The CDR3 covers 15 residues. V shed 5 bases and J shed 0 bases, with 11 bases lying between them. Germline V gene lookup returns CDR1 SEHNR and CDR2 FQNEAQ (reference sequence). This CDR3 reads CASSHGQNSNQPQHF. The CDR3, as DNA: TGTGCCAGCAGCCACGGACAGAATAGCAATCAGCCCCAGCATTTT.

This chain uses TRBV7-2 with TRBJ1-2; D not certain. In germline, CDR1 is SGHTA, CDR2 FQGNSA. Trimming stripped 3 bases from V and 4 bases from J, with 12 bases between. The CDR3 runs 14 residues. As DNA, the CDR3 is TGTGCCAGCAGCTTTAGCAGGACCGGCTATGGCTACACCTTC. Amino acid sequence: CASSFSRTGYGYTF. Filled out from reference TRBV7-2 and TRBJ1-2, the complete variable domain reads GAGVSQSPSNKVTEKGKDVELRCDPISGHTALYWYRQSLGQGLEFLIYFQGNSAPDKSGLPSDRFSAERTGGSVSTLTIQRTQQEDSAVYLCASSFSRTGYGYTFGSGTRLTVV.

This sequence joins TRBV7-8 and TRBJ2-5; D unclear. Trimming shortened V by 2 bases and J by 4 bases, and 5 bases separated the two germline ends. Germline loops: CDR1 SGHVS, CDR2 FQNEAQ. CDR3 length: 12 residues. The CDR3, as DNA: TGTGCCAGCAGCTTAACTGCAGAGACCCAGTACTTC. Translation: CASSLTAETQYF.

The chain combines TRBV10-3 with TRBJ2-2; weak D call: TRBD1 (6 bases). The CDR3 runs to 19 residues. V was pared by 10 bases and J by 2 bases, with 29 bases between. Germline V gives CDR1 ENHRY, CDR2 SYGVKD. CDR3 amino acids: CATTASTGTPIPNTGELFF. CDR3 nucleotides: TGTGCCACTACGGCGAGCACAGGGACACCCATACCAAACACCGGGGAGCTGTTTTTT.

In this sample, this clone turned up once. V is TRBV7-6 and J is TRBJ2-1; D not resolved. Germline V gene data show CDR1 as SGHVS and CDR2 as FNYEAQ. The V and J ends lost 1 base and 8 bases respectively, with 9 bases between them. The CDR3 length is 13 residues. CDR3 bases: TGTGCCAGCAGCTTAGTGCTAGGCGATGAGCAGTTCTTC. The encoded protein is CASSLVLGDEQFF.